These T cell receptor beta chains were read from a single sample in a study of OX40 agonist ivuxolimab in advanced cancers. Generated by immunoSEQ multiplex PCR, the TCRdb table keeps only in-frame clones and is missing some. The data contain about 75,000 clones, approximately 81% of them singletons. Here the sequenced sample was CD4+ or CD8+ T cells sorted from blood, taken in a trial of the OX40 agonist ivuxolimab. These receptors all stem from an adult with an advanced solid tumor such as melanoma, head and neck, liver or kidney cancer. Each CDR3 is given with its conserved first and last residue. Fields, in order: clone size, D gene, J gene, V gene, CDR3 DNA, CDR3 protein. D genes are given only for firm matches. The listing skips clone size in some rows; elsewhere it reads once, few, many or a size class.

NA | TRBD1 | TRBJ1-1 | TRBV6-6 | TGTGCCACAGGGGGGGACCTCACTGAAGCTTTCTTT | CATGGDLTEAFF
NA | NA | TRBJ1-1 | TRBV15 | TGTGCCACCAGCAGAGATCTGGTCGTGGAGGGCACTGAAGCTTTCTTT | CATSRDLVVEGTEAFF
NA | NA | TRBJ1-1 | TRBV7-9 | TGTGCCAGCAGCTTAGGCCGGGAACGGGGTGAAGCTTTCTTT | CASSLGRERGEAFF
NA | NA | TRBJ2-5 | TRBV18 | TGTGCCAGCTCACCACCGTCAGAGACCCAGTACTTC | CASSPPSETQYF
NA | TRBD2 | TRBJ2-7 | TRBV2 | TGTGCCAGCAGCCTAGCGGGAGGATCTACCTACGAGCAGTACTTC | CASSLAGGSTYEQYF
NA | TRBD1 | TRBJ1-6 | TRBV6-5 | TGTGCCAGCAAATCACCGGGACAGCACGTTTCACCCCTCCACTTT | CASKSPGQHVSPLHF
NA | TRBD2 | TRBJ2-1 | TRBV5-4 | TGTGCCAGCAGCCCCCCTAGCGGGAGTGCCTACAATGAGCAGTTCTTC | CASSPPSGSAYNEQFF
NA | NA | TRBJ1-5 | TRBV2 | TGTGCCAGCAGTGAAATGGTGTCTCAGCCCCAGCATTTT | CASSEMVSQPQHF
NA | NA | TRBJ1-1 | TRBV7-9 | TGTGCCAGCAGCTTATCGGTGAACACTGAAGCTTTCTTT | CASSLSVNTEAFF
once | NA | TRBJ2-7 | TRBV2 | TGTGCCAGCAGGAATGACAGGCTTAACTACGAGCAGTACTTC | CASRNDRLNYEQYF
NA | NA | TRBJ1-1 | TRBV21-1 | TGTGCCAGCAGCAAAGGGACCGGGACCCCAATGGAGATTAACACTGAAGCTTTCTTT | CASSKGTGTPMEINTEAFF
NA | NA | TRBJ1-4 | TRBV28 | TGTGCCAGCAGCCAACCCCGGGCCCCAAATGAAAAACTGTTTTTT | CASSQPRAPNEKLFF
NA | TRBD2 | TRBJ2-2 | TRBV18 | TGTGCCAGCTCACCAAGGACTAGCACCGACACCGGGGAGCTGTTTTTT | CASSPRTSTDTGELFF
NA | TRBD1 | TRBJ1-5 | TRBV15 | TGTGCCACCAGCAGGCAGGGGGGTCAGCCCCAGCATTTT | CATSRQGGQPQHF
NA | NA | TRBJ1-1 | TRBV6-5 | TGTGCCAGCAGTGGGGATTTCTACACTGAAGCTTTCTTT | CASSGDFYTEAFF
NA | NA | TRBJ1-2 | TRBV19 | TGTGCCAGTAGTATAGGCTTTTGGGCGGAAAGCTATGGCTACACCTTC | CASSIGFWAESYGYTF
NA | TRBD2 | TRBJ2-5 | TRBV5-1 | TGCGCCAGCAGCAGGGGACTAGCGGGAGTAAGCCAAGAGACCCAGTACTTC | CASSRGLAGVSQETQYF
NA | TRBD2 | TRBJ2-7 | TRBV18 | TGTGCCAGCACATCCGGGACTAACACCTACGAGCAGTACTTC | CASTSGTNTYEQYF
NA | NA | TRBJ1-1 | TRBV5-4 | TGTGCCAGCAGCCAAGATGAGGGCACTGAAGCTTTCTTT | CASSQDEGTEAFF
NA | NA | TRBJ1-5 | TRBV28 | TGTGCCAGCAGTCTCCGCAGGGGAAGCGTGGGTCAGCCCCAGCATTTT | CASSLRRGSVGQPQHF
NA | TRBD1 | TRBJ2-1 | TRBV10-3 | TGTGCCATCAGAGGACAGGGCGACGGAAACAATGAGCAGTTCTTC | CAIRGQGDGNNEQFF
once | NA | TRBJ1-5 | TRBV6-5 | TGTGCCATCAGGGACATGGGGAGGCCCCAGCATTTT | CAIRDMGRPQHF
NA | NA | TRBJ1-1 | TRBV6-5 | TGTGCCAGCTGGGGGTATACTGAAGCTTTCTTT | CASWGYTEAFF
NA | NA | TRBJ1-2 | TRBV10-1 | TGCGCCAGCAGTGAGTTCTCGAGCAATGGCTACACCTTC | CASSEFSSNGYTF
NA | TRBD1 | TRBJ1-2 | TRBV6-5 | TGTGCCAGCAGTGGAACGCAGGGGGTTAACTATGGCTACACCTTC | CASSGTQGVNYGYTF
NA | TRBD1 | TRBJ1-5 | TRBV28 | TGTGCCAGCAGTCAAGGGGACAGGGCCAATCAGCCCCAGCATTTT | CASSQGDRANQPQHF
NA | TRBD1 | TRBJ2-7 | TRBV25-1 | TGTGCCAGCAGCGCCTGGGGGGACAGGGGGTACGAGCAGTACTTC | CASSAWGDRGYEQYF
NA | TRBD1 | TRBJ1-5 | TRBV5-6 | TGTGCCAGCAGCCCGTACAGGGGAGGGGGCAATCAGCCCCAGCATTTT | CASSPYRGGGNQPQHF
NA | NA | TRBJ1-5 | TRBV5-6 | TGTGCCAGCAGTTATTGGACTTCATCCTTTTTTCGCAATCAGCCCCAGCATTTT | CASSYWTSSFFRNQPQHF
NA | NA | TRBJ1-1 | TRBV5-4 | TGTGCCAGCAGCTTGGATCCCAGGGTGAACACTGAAGCTTTCTTT | CASSLDPRVNTEAFF